The rows below give T cell receptor beta chains drawn from one sample of a study of cytomegalovirus exposure and HLA in healthy donors. Produced via immunoSEQ multiplex PCR; TCRdb's table is partial and in-frame only. The data hold 95,000 to 100,000 clones, with roughly three quarters observed a single time. The sequencing input was PBMCs. These receptors were taken from a man in his forties or fifties in good health and CMV-seronegative. Both conserved end residues are part of each CDR3. The D gene is left open where the match is weak. Clone size, where shown, is once, few, many, or a class for clones that have expanded.

d_call,v_call,j_call,clone_size,cdr3_nt,cdr3_aa
NA,TRBV6-5,TRBJ1-2,once,TGTGCCAGCAGTTATGACACAAACAACTATGGCTACACCTTC,CASSYDTNNYGYTF
NA,TRBV7-9,TRBJ1-1,NA,TGTGCCAGCAGCCCGGTCGGGGGATACGGGAACACTGAAGCTTTCTTT,CASSPVGGYGNTEAFF
TRBD2,TRBV27,TRBJ2-1,NA,TGTGCCAGCAGTTTAGCGGGGGGGCGTCGCGACAATGAGCAGTTCTTC,CASSLAGGRRDNEQFF
NA,TRBV5-4,TRBJ2-7,NA,TGTGCCAGCAGCCCGCCGGGGGTCAGCTCCTACGAGCAGTACTTC,CASSPPGVSSYEQYF
TRBD1,TRBV5-1,TRBJ1-5,NA,TGCGCCAGCAGCACGGGACAGAATCAGCCCCAGCATTTT,CASSTGQNQPQHF
NA,TRBV7-3,TRBJ2-1,NA,TGTGCCAGCAGCTTAACTGGGGCGGACGGATACAATGGTGAGCAGTTCTTC,CASSLTGADGYNGEQFF
TRBD1,TRBV5-1,TRBJ2-7,NA,TGCGCCAGTGGAGACAGGGAAGGCGAGCAGTACTTC,CASGDREGEQYF
TRBD1,TRBV10-2,TRBJ2-7,NA,TGCGCCAGCAGTAGGGGACAGGGGGCGTCCTACGAGCAGTACTTC,CASSRGQGASYEQYF
NA,TRBV2,TRBJ2-2,NA,TGTGCCAGCAGTCTAAAAGGGAGGCCCCCGTTTTTGGGGGAGCTGTTTTTT,CASSLKGRPPFLGELFF
NA,TRBV6-5,TRBJ1-4,NA,TGTGCCAGCAGGCTCGGACTGCAGAATGAAAAACTGTTTTTT,CASRLGLQNEKLFF
NA,TRBV11-2,TRBJ2-1,NA,TGTGCCAGCAGCTCCATTTACGGGGGAAGTTTCTCCAATGAGCAGTTCTTC,CASSSIYGGSFSNEQFF
NA,TRBV2,TRBJ2-4,NA,TGTGCCAGCAGTGAAAAGGGGCCAGGCAAAAACATTCAGTACTTC,CASSEKGPGKNIQYF
TRBD2,TRBV27,TRBJ2-1,NA,TGTGCCAGCAGTTTTAGGGCTCCGGGACTAGCGGGGGCGAAACTAAACAATGAGCAGTTCTTC,CASSFRAPGLAGAKLNNEQFF